These T cell receptor beta chains were read from a single sample in a study of radiation and T cells in renal cell carcinoma. The data were produced by immunoSEQ multiplex PCR, yet TCRdb's version contains in-frame clones alone and is incomplete. The table records 100,000 to 150,000 clones, 81% of them present only once. Sequencing was performed on blood, taken from a patient whose treatment included radiotherapy and nephrectomy. The origin of the receptors is a man aged 50 or older with renal cell carcinoma. The CDR3 runs from the conserved cysteine through the conserved F or W. The D gene is left open where the match is weak. Not all rows give a size; the values are once, few, many and, for expanded clones, a class.

clone size: -
J gene: TRBJ2-6
V gene: TRBV2
D gene: -
CDR3 DNA: TGTGCCAGCAGTGACAGGACGGAGGGGGCCAACGTCCTGACTTTC
CDR3 protein: CASSDRTEGANVLTF

clone size: -
J gene: TRBJ2-2
V gene: TRBV27
D gene: TRBD1
CDR3 DNA: TGTGCCAGCAGTCACTGGGGACAGGGCGCCGGGGAGCTGTTTTTT
CDR3 protein: CASSHWGQGAGELFF

clone size: -
J gene: TRBJ2-3
V gene: TRBV30
D gene: -
CDR3 DNA: TGTGCCTGGAGTGGCAGGGTTGGAGATACGCAGTATTTT
CDR3 protein: CAWSGRVGDTQYF

clone size: -
J gene: TRBJ2-5
V gene: TRBV5-5
D gene: -
CDR3 DNA: TGTGCCAGCAGCCGGATGTACCAAGAGACCCAGTACTTC
CDR3 protein: CASSRMYQETQYF

clone size: -
J gene: TRBJ2-7
V gene: TRBV5-1
D gene: TRBD2
CDR3 DNA: TGCGCCAGCAGCTTGGGCGGGAGTCGCGAGCAGTACTTC
CDR3 protein: CASSLGGSREQYF

clone size: -
J gene: TRBJ2-1
V gene: TRBV5-1
D gene: TRBD1
CDR3 DNA: TGCGCCAGCAGCTTGGGTTCGGGACAGGGTTATAATGAGCAGTTCTTC
CDR3 protein: CASSLGSGQGYNEQFF

clone size: few
J gene: TRBJ1-4
V gene: TRBV18
D gene: -
CDR3 DNA: TGTGCCAGCTCACAAGACCGAACTAATGAAAAACTGTTTTTT
CDR3 protein: CASSQDRTNEKLFF

clone size: few
J gene: TRBJ1-3
V gene: TRBV5-1
D gene: -
CDR3 DNA: TGCGCCAGCAGCCCGGACCAGATGAACACCATATATTTT
CDR3 protein: CASSPDQMNTIYF

clone size: -
J gene: TRBJ2-7
V gene: TRBV15
D gene: -
CDR3 DNA: TGTGCCACCAGCTCCACAGGGTACGAGCAGTACTTC
CDR3 protein: CATSSTGYEQYF

clone size: -
J gene: TRBJ1-5
V gene: TRBV14
D gene: -
CDR3 DNA: TGTGCCAGCAGCCAAGCGTGGAGTGTTTTTTATAAGCCCCAGCATTTT
CDR3 protein: CASSQAWSVFYKPQHF

clone size: -
J gene: TRBJ2-3
V gene: TRBV4-1
D gene: -
CDR3 DNA: TGCGCCAGCAGCCAAGAGCGGGGTGGGCCAGATACGCAGTATTTT
CDR3 protein: CASSQERGGPDTQYF

clone size: -
J gene: TRBJ2-1
V gene: TRBV5-6
D gene: -
CDR3 DNA: TGTGCCAGCAGCTTGGACCACCGCGGGGAGCAGTTCTTC
CDR3 protein: CASSLDHRGEQFF

clone size: -
J gene: TRBJ2-5
V gene: TRBV5-1
D gene: -
CDR3 DNA: TGCGCCAGCAGCTTGGAACCGGGGCTGGGGGAGACCCAGTACTTC
CDR3 protein: CASSLEPGLGETQYF

clone size: -
J gene: TRBJ2-3
V gene: TRBV7-3
D gene: TRBD2
CDR3 DNA: TGTGCCAGCAGCTTAATGGCGGGAGAAAAAACAGATACGCAGTATTTT
CDR3 protein: CASSLMAGEKTDTQYF

clone size: -
J gene: TRBJ2-7
V gene: TRBV7-9
D gene: TRBD2
CDR3 DNA: TGTGCCAGCAGCTTAGATTCGGTTGGGGGACTAGCGGACTACGAGCAGTACTTC
CDR3 protein: CASSLDSVGGLADYEQYF

clone size: -
J gene: TRBJ2-7
V gene: TRBV7-8
D gene: -
CDR3 DNA: TGTGCCAGCAGCCTTACCCGGAACGAGCAGTACTTC
CDR3 protein: CASSLTRNEQYF

clone size: -
J gene: TRBJ2-1
V gene: TRBV5-1
D gene: -
CDR3 DNA: TGCGCCAGCAGCTTGGAACAAGGGAGAGGGCAGTTCTTC
CDR3 protein: CASSLEQGRGQFF

clone size: -
J gene: TRBJ1-2
V gene: TRBV5-1
D gene: -
CDR3 DNA: TGCGCCAGCAGCTTGGATTCGGGTCGGGGCTACACCTTC
CDR3 protein: CASSLDSGRGYTF

clone size: -
J gene: TRBJ2-7
V gene: TRBV5-1
D gene: TRBD2
CDR3 DNA: TGCGCCAGCAGCTTGGAGGCGGGAGGAATCTACGAGCAGTACTTC
CDR3 protein: CASSLEAGGIYEQYF

clone size: -
J gene: TRBJ2-2
V gene: TRBV2
D gene: -
CDR3 DNA: TGTGCCAGCAGTGATGGTCCCGGGGAGCTGTTTTTT
CDR3 protein: CASSDGPGELFF

clone size: -
J gene: TRBJ2-3
V gene: TRBV5-1
D gene: -
CDR3 DNA: TGCGCCAGCAGCTCCCAAGGAGGTCCTCCAGATACGCAGTATTTT
CDR3 protein: CASSSQGGPPDTQYF

clone size: once
J gene: TRBJ2-5
V gene: TRBV5-6
D gene: -
CDR3 DNA: TGTGCCAGCTTCCGAAGGGGGGCATGGGCTCAAGAGACCCAGTACTTC
CDR3 protein: CASFRRGAWAQETQYF

clone size: -
J gene: TRBJ1-1
V gene: TRBV27
D gene: -
CDR3 DNA: TGTGCCAGCAGTTTAATGATCAACACTGAAGCTTTCTTT
CDR3 protein: CASSLMINTEAFF

clone size: -
J gene: TRBJ2-3
V gene: TRBV20-1
D gene: -
CDR3 DNA: TGCAGTGCTAGTTTTTTGAATACGCAGTATTTT
CDR3 protein: CSASFLNTQYF

clone size: -
J gene: TRBJ2-7
V gene: TRBV20-1
D gene: TRBD1
CDR3 DNA: TGCAGTGCCACAGGGGGCGGGGAGCAGTACTTC
CDR3 protein: CSATGGGEQYF

clone size: -
J gene: TRBJ2-1
V gene: TRBV19
D gene: -
CDR3 DNA: TGTGCCAGTAGTATCGGCGGTAGCGTCTACAATGAGCAGTTCTTC
CDR3 protein: CASSIGGSVYNEQFF

clone size: -
J gene: TRBJ2-2
V gene: TRBV5-1
D gene: -
CDR3 DNA: TGCGCCAGCAGCTTGTCCGGGGAGCTGTTTTTT
CDR3 protein: CASSLSGELFF

clone size: -
J gene: TRBJ1-3
V gene: TRBV6-1
D gene: -
CDR3 DNA: TGTGCCAGCAGTGATTGGGGGACGGGAAACACCATATATTTT
CDR3 protein: CASSDWGTGNTIYF

clone size: -
J gene: TRBJ1-2
V gene: TRBV28
D gene: -
CDR3 DNA: TGTGCCAGCAGTGCACCGGGAGACTATGGCTACACCTTC
CDR3 protein: CASSAPGDYGYTF

clone size: -
J gene: TRBJ1-6
V gene: TRBV10-3
D gene: -
CDR3 DNA: TGTGCCATCAGTGAGTCGAAGGGGAATTCACCCCTCCACTTT
CDR3 protein: CAISESKGNSPLHF

clone size: -
J gene: TRBJ1-2
V gene: TRBV9
D gene: -
CDR3 DNA: TGTGCCAGCAGCGTAGGGGGGGTGTACTACACCTTC
CDR3 protein: CASSVGGVYYTF

clone size: -
J gene: TRBJ1-3
V gene: TRBV15
D gene: -
CDR3 DNA: TGTGCCACCAGCACGCTATCCTCTGGAAACACCATATATTTT
CDR3 protein: CATSTLSSGNTIYF